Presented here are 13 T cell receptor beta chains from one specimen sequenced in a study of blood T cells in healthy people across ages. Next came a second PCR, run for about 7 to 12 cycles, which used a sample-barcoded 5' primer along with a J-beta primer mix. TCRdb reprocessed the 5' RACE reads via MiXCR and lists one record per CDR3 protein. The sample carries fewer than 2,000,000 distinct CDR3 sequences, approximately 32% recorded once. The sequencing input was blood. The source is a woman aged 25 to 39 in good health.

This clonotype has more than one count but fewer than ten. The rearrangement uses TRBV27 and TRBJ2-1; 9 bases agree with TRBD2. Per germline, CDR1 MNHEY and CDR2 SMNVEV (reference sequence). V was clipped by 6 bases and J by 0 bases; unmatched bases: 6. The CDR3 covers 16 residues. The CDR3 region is CASRREGLSSYNEQFF. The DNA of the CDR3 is TGTGCCAGCAGGCGGGAGGGCTTAAGCTCCTACAATGAGCAGTTCTTC.

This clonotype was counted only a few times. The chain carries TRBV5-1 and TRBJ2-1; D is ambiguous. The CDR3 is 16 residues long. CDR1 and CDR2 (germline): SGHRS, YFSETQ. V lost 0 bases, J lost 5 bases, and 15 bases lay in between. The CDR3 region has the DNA TGCGCCAGCAGCTTGGGGGTTAGACTGGCTGACAATGAGCAGTTCTTC. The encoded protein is CASSLGVRLADNEQFF.

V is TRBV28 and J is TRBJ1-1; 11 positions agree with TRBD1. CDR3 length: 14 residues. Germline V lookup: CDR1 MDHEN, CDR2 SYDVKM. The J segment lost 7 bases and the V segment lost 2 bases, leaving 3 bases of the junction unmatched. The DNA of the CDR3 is TGTGCCAGCAGTTTAAGCGGGACAGGGGGTGAAGCTTTCTTT. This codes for CASSLSGTGGEAFF.

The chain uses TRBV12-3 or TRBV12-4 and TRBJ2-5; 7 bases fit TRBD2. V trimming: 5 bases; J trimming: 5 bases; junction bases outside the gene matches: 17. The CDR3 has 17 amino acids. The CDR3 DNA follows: TGTGCCAGCAGTCCCCAAGCGGGGTTTAAGAGAGGGGAGACCCAGTACTTC. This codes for CASSPQAGFKRGETQYF.

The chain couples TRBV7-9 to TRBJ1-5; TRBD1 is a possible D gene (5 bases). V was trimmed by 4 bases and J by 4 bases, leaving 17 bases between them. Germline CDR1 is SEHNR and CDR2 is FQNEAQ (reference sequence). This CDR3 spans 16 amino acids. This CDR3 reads CASSSPGYQGNQPQHF. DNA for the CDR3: TGTGCCAGCAGCTCGCCGGGGTATCAGGGAAATCAGCCCCAGCATTTT. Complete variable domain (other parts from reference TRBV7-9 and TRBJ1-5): DTGVSQNPRHKITKRGQNVTFRCDPISEHNRLYWYRQTLGQGPEFLTYFQNEAQLEKSRLLSDRFSAERPKGSFSTLEIQRTEQGDSAMYLCASSSPGYQGNQPQHFGDGTRLSIL.

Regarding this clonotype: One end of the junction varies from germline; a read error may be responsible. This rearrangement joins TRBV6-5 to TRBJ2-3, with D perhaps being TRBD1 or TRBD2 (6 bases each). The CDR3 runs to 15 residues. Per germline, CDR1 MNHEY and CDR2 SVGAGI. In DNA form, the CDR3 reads TGTGCCGGCAGTTACTCGGGGGCTACCACAGATACGCAGTATTTT. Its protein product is CAGSYSGATTDTQYF.

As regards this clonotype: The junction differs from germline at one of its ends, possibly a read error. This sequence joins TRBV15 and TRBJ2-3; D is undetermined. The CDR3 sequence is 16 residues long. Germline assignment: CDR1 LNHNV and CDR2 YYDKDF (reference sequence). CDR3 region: CASSRDLPGRSDTQYF. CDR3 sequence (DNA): TGTGCCTCCAGCAGAGATCTCCCTGGGCGGTCGGATACGCAGTATTTT.

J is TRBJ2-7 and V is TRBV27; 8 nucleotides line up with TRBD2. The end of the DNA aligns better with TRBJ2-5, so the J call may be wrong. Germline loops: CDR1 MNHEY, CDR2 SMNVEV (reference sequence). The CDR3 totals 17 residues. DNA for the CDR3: TGTGCCAGCAGTTTTAGAGCGGGGGAGGGGGTAAGAGAGACCCAGTACTTC. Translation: CASSFRAGEGVRETQYF.

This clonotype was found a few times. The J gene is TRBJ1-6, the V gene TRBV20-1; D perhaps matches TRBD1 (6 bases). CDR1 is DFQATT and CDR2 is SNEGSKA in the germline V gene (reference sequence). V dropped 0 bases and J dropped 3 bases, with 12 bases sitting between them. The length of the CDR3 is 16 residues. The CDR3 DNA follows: TGCAGTGCTAGAGAGGGGGCGGGACGCTATAATTCACCCCTCCACTTT. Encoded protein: CSAREGAGRYNSPLHF.

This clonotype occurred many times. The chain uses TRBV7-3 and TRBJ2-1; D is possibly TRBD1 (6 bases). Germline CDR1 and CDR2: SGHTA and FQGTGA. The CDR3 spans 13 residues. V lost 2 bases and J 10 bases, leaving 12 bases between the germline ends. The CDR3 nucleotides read TGTGCCAGCAGCTTAGCAGGGGCCGGGGAGCAGTTCTTC. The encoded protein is CASSLAGAGEQFF.

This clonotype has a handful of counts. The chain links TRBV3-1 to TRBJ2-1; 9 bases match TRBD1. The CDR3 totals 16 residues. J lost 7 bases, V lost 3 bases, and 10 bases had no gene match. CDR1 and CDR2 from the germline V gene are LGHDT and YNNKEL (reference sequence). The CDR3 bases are TGTGCCAGCAGCCAGCGGGGAGGGACAGGGAATAATGAGCAGTTCTTC. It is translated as CASSQRGGTGNNEQFF.

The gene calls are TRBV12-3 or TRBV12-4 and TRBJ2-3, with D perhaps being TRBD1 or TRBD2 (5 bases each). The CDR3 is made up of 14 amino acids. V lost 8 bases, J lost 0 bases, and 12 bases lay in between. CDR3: CASAEGSSTDTQYF. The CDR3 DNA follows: TGTGCCAGCGCTGAGGGGTCGAGCACAGATACGCAGTATTTT.

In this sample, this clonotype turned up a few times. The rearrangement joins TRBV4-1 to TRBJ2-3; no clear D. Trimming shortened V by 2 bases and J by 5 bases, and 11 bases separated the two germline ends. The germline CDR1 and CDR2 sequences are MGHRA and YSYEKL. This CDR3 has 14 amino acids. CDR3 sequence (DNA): TGCGCCAGCAGCCAATTGGGTTGGCGAGATACGCAGTATTTT. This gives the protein CASSQLGWRDTQYF.